The clone carrying this TCR beta chain occurred a few times. These data come from a study of blood T cell repertoires in COVID-19. Across the study: The origin of the acute and convalescent COVID-19 samples was the United States, Italy and Spain.

Between the trimmed V and J ends, which lost 1 base and 6 bases, there was a span of 6 bases. The CDR3 runs to 12 residues. Germline V gene sequence: CDR1 LGHDT, CDR2 YNNKEL (reference sequence). Participants were aged about 18 to 100 years from about two dozen US areas. Cohort 3 donors were reported recovered after two negative PCRs, clearance, or symptom resolution. As handled by the study authors: Researchers report that nucleated cell counts were estimated from reference gene primer amplification. Sequenced by immunoSEQ multiplex PCR; TCRdb stores in-frame clones only, minus some. V and J calls and clone size come straight from that table; D and trimming were deduced from the DNA. This table holds 250,000 to 350,000 clones, over 75% found once.

The source of this sequence is a woman aged 25 to 39 who had recovered from COVID-19. The sample was PBMCs or T cells enriched from blood (not recorded which). The V and J genes are TRBV3-1 (or the pseudogene TRBV3-2) and TRBJ1-2; a weak D match, TRBD1 (5 bases). The CDR3 reads CASSQGTHGYTF. The CDR3 nucleotides read TGTGCCAGCAGCCAAGGGACACATGGCTACACCTTC.